This passage covers 25 T cell receptor beta chains from one sample sequenced in a study of control samples from healthy donors and cancer patients. Clones were sequenced by immunoSEQ multiplex PCR, and TCRdb holds only the in-frame ones, with some missing. This sample carries 130,000 or so clones, roughly 91% of them seen once, and the ten largest clones take under 9%. Sequenced sample: PBMCs. The receptors come from a middle-aged man with head and neck cancer.

The gene calls are TRBV14 and TRBJ1-5; D perhaps matches TRBD1 (6 bases). Germline V CDR1 and CDR2: SGHDN, FVKESK. V was clipped by 3 bases and J by 8 bases, with 11 bases between them. The CDR3 has 13 residues. The CDR3 coding sequence is TGTGCCAGCAGCCAGGGGGCTGTTGAGCCCCAGCATTTT. Its translation: CASSQGAVEPQHF.

The chain employs TRBV6-5 and TRBJ1-2, with D uncertain. Between the trimmed V and J ends, which lost 0 bases and 0 bases, there was a span of 8 bases. The CDR3 is 15 residues long. Germline-derived CDR1 and CDR2 are MNHEY and SVGAGI. The CDR3 sequence: CASSYSPLSNYGYTF. CDR3 DNA: TGTGCCAGCAGTTACTCGCCATTATCTAACTATGGCTACACCTTC.

The rearrangement joins TRBV28 to TRBJ2-1; D may be TRBD2 (6 bases). The CDR3 is 16 residues long. The germline V gene has CDR1 MDHEN and CDR2 SYDVKM. Trimming left V 10 bases short and J 2 bases short, with 21 bases between. The CDR3 DNA follows: TGTGCCACCTACCAGGCGGACCGCGGGGCCTACAATGAGCAGTTCTTC. Protein product: CATYQADRGAYNEQFF. The entire variable domain, with the rest obtained from reference TRBV28 and TRBJ2-1, is as follows: DVKVTQSSRYLVKRTGEKVFLECVQDMDHENMFWYRQDPGLGLRLIYFSYDVKMKEKGDIPEGYSVSREKKERFSLILESASTNQTSMYLCATYQADRGAYNEQFFGPGTRLTVL.

The J gene is TRBJ1-1, the V gene TRBV4-1; 7 bases line up with TRBD1. Germline-derived CDR1 and CDR2 are MGHRA and YSYEKL. The CDR3 contains 14 residues. The V segment lost 6 bases and the J segment 4 bases; nucleotides outside the gene matches: 8. CDR3 loop: CASSQGEESTEAFF. The CDR3 nucleotides read TGCGCCAGCAGTCAGGGGGAAGAGAGCACTGAAGCTTTCTTT.

J is TRBJ2-7 and V is TRBV7-2; weak D call: TRBD2 (6 bases). The V end lost 1 base, the J end lost 1 base, and 11 bases lay between the germline ends. The germline CDR1 and CDR2 sequences are SGHTA and FQGNSA. CDR3 size: 15 residues. CDR3 nucleotide sequence: TGTGCCAGCAGCTTAGTCAGCGGGCCTTCCTACGAGCAGTACTTC. It translates to CASSLVSGPSYEQYF. The whole variable domain, filled in from reference TRBV7-2 and TRBJ2-7, reads GAGVSQSPSNKVTEKGKDVELRCDPISGHTALYWYRQSLGQGLEFLIYFQGNSAPDKSGLPSDRFSAERTGGSVSTLTIQRTQQEDSAVYLCASSLVSGPSYEQYFGPGTRLTVT.

This chain connects TRBV11-2 to TRBJ1-1; D is unresolved. This CDR3 spans 13 amino acids. Looked up from germline, CDR1 is SGHAT and CDR2 is FQNNGV. Trimming removed 5 bases from V and 1 base from J, with 8 bases in between. In DNA form, the CDR3 reads TGTGCCAGCAGCCCACAGCCGAACACTGAAGCTTTCTTT. Translating gives CASSPQPNTEAFF.

This chain links TRBV2 with TRBJ1-4; no firm D call. This CDR3 has 16 amino acids. Germline assignment: CDR1 SNHLY and CDR2 FYNNEI. V dropped 0 bases and J dropped 0 bases, with 8 bases sitting between them. The CDR3 region is CASSEAGRPTNEKLFF. CDR3 DNA sequence: TGTGCCAGCAGTGAAGCCGGACGCCCAACTAATGAAAAACTGTTTTTT.

The J gene is TRBJ2-5, the V gene TRBV6-5, with TRBD1 as a possible D gene (6 bases). Germline-derived CDR1 and CDR2 are MNHEY and SVGAGI. V lost 2 bases and J 5 bases, leaving 15 bases between the germline ends. The CDR3 has 15 residues. The CDR3 region is CASSYRDTAWETQYF. CDR3 in DNA: TGTGCCAGCAGTTACCGGGACACGGCTTGGGAGACCCAGTACTTC.

V gene TRBV18 combines with J gene TRBJ2-1; D is unresolved. Trimming cost V 9 bases and J 3 bases, with 6 bases left between them. The CDR3 spans 11 residues. Germline assignment: CDR1 KGHSH and CDR2 LQKENI. The CDR3 is CASLFYNEQFF. CDR3 coding DNA: TGTGCCAGTTTATTCTACAATGAGCAGTTCTTC.

This chain's CDR3 is CASSWVRNTEAFF. The CDR3 nucleotides are TGTGCCAGCAGCTGGGTGAGGAACACTGAAGCTTTCTTT. The chain joins TRBV7-9 to TRBJ1-1; D unclear. V lost 4 bases and J 1 base, leaving 7 bases between the germline ends. Germline V gives CDR1 SEHNR, CDR2 FQNEAQ (reference sequence). The CDR3 runs to 13 residues. The variable domain in full, with the rest retrieved from reference TRBV7-9 and TRBJ1-1, is DTGVSQNPRHKITKRGQNVTFRCDPISEHNRLYWYRQTLGQGPEFLTYFQNEAQLEKSRLLSDRFSAERPKGSFSTLEIQRTEQGDSAMYLCASSWVRNTEAFFGQGTRLTVV.

This chain links TRBV6-5 with TRBJ1-5; possibly TRBD1 for D (5 bases). Germline V CDR1 and CDR2: MNHEY, SVGAGI. The CDR3 length is 15 residues. The V gene lost 10 bases and the J gene lost 1 base, with 17 bases spanning the gap. CDR3 amino acids: CATPSGPLSNQPQHF. The CDR3, as DNA: TGTGCCACCCCTTCGGGACCCCTAAGCAATCAGCCCCAGCATTTT.

The V gene is TRBV6-6, the J gene TRBJ2-3, with 13 bases identical to TRBD2. The length of the CDR3 is 16 residues. The trim removed 6 bases at V and 1 base at J, leaving 4 bases unmatched. Germline CDR1 MNHNY, CDR2 SVGAGI (reference sequence). In DNA form, the CDR3 reads TGTGCCAGCAGCAGACTAGCGGGGGGCGGCACAGATACGCAGTATTTT. This codes for CASSRLAGGGTDTQYF.

The rearrangement links TRBV5-6 to TRBJ2-7, with D uncertain. The CDR3 is made up of 11 amino acids. The germline V gene has CDR1 SGHDT and CDR2 YYEEEE. Trimming cost V 3 bases and J 2 bases, with 3 bases left between them. CDR3 in amino acids: CASSSTYEQYF. The CDR3 DNA reads as TGTGCCAGCAGCTCGACCTACGAGCAGTACTTC. The variable domain in full, with the rest retrieved from reference TRBV5-6 and TRBJ2-7, is DAGVTQSPTHLIKTRGQQVTLRCSPKSGHDTVSWYQQALGQGPQFIFQYYEEEERQRGNFPDRFSGHQFPNYSSELNVNALLLGDSALYLCASSSTYEQYFGPGTRLTVT.

This chain links TRBV30 with TRBJ1-1, with 7 bases fitting TRBD1. V shed 6 bases and J 5 bases; nucleotides not matched to a gene: 9. Germline V CDR1 and CDR2: GTSNPN, SVGIG (reference sequence). This CDR3 has 13 amino acids. Written as DNA, the CDR3 is TGTGCCTGTCCCCGGACAGGCCGAACTGAAGCTTTCTTT. It encodes CACPRTGRTEAFF.

V usage is TRBV30 and J usage is TRBJ2-7; D call uncertain. The germline CDR1 and CDR2 sequences are GTSNPN and SVGIG (reference sequence). The ends were cut back, 0 bases at V and 3 bases at J, with 3 bases in the middle. The CDR3 runs to 11 residues. The CDR3, as DNA: TGTGCCTGGAGTGTAGACTACGAGCAGTACTTC. Residues: CAWSVDYEQYF.

The chain recombines TRBV6-5 with TRBJ1-2; 9 bases agree with TRBD1. The CDR3 totals 14 residues. CDR1 is MNHEY, CDR2 SVGAGI, per germline. V shed 4 bases and J 4 bases; nucleotides not matched to a gene: 4. CDR3 protein: CASSSGQGTYGYTF. CDR3 sequence (DNA): TGTGCCAGCAGTTCGGGACAGGGAACCTATGGCTACACCTTC.

The V gene is TRBV5-6, the J gene TRBJ1-1; possibly TRBD1 for D (6 bases). Germline CDR1 and CDR2: SGHDT and YYEEEE. V was trimmed by 3 bases and J by 2 bases, leaving 20 bases between them. The CDR3 length is 17 residues. CDR3: CASSSPGGDTRNTEAFF. CDR3 DNA: TGTGCCAGCAGCTCCCCCGGGGGGGACACGCGAAACACTGAAGCTTTCTTT.

This clone was counted a few times. This chain links TRBV7-8 with TRBJ2-1; 10 nucleotides match TRBD1. Per the germline V gene, CDR1 is SGHVS and CDR2 is FQNEAQ. The CDR3 spans 15 residues. With 6 bases clipped from V and 2 bases from J, the junction kept 4 bases outside the gene matches. CDR3 bases: TGTGCCAGCAGTAGACAGGGGGCAACCTACAATGAGCAGTTCTTC. Protein: CASSRQGATYNEQFF.

This rearrangement joins TRBV11-3 to TRBJ2-1; D possibly corresponds to TRBD2 (6 bases). Germline values: CDR1 SGHNT, CDR2 YENEEA. V shed 3 bases and J shed 1 base, with 10 bases lying between them. This CDR3 region has 15 residues. CDR3 amino acids: CASSLGGLSYNEQFF. DNA of the CDR3: TGTGCCAGCAGCTTGGGGGGTTTGTCCTACAATGAGCAGTTCTTC.

By sample share, this clone is large (0.1 to 1%). The chain couples TRBV6-2 or TRBV6-3 to TRBJ2-1; D is perhaps TRBD2 (5 bases). Germline V gene data show CDR1 as MNHEY and CDR2 as SVGEGT. The CDR3 runs to 14 residues. The V end was cut by 0 bases, the J end by 7 bases, with 10 bases between. Written as DNA, the CDR3 is TGTGCCAGCAGTTACTCGGCGGAGGCGAATGAGCAGTTCTTC. Translated: CASSYSAEANEQFF.

The J gene is TRBJ1-2, the V gene TRBV14; the match to TRBD1 covers 8 bases. The CDR3 covers 15 residues. Looked up from germline, CDR1 is SGHDN and CDR2 is FVKESK. V lost 0 bases to trimming and J lost 7 bases; unmatched junction nucleotides: 7. The CDR3 region is CASSQEPRGRSGYTF. In nucleotides, the CDR3 is TGTGCCAGCAGCCAAGAACCCAGGGGGCGATCTGGCTACACCTTC.

V is TRBV5-4 and J is TRBJ2-1; D gene ambiguous. The V and J ends lost 2 bases and 6 bases respectively, with 9 bases between them. CDR3 length: 13 residues. CDR1 and CDR2 (germline): SGHNT, YYREEE (reference sequence). The CDR3 nucleotides are TGTGCCAGCAGCTTAACCAGCCCCAATGAGCAGTTCTTC. Translated, it gives CASSLTSPNEQFF.

This clone was counted a single time. The CDR3 nucleotides are TGTGCCAGCAGCTTAGCGGTGCTTTCCTACGAGCAGTACTTC. Amino acid sequence: CASSLAVLSYEQYF. V and J are TRBV11-2 and TRBJ2-7; D not resolved. V lost 1 base and J lost 1, with 8 bases in between. Germline CDR1 is SGHAT and CDR2 is FQNNGV. The CDR3 sequence is 14 residues long.

This clone has more than one count but fewer than ten. V and J are TRBV20-1 and TRBJ1-5, with D tentatively TRBD1 (6 bases). V lost 3 bases to trimming and J lost 6 bases, with 21 bases between them. Germline V gene lookup returns CDR1 DFQATT and CDR2 SNEGSKA (reference sequence). This CDR3 contains 16 residues. In DNA form, the CDR3 reads TGCAGTGCTAGTTTATTCGGGGGCCTGGCAGTTCAGCCCCAGCATTTT. Protein: CSASLFGGLAVQPQHF.

The chain links TRBV20-1 to TRBJ1-2; D remains ambiguous. CDR1 DFQATT and CDR2 SNEGSKA come from the germline V gene (reference sequence). Trimming took off 0 bases at V and 8 bases at J, with 7 bases between the two ends. The CDR3 consists of 11 residues. For the CDR3, the DNA is TGCAGTGCTAGAGAAGACTGGGGCTACACCTTC. Translated: CSAREDWGYTF.